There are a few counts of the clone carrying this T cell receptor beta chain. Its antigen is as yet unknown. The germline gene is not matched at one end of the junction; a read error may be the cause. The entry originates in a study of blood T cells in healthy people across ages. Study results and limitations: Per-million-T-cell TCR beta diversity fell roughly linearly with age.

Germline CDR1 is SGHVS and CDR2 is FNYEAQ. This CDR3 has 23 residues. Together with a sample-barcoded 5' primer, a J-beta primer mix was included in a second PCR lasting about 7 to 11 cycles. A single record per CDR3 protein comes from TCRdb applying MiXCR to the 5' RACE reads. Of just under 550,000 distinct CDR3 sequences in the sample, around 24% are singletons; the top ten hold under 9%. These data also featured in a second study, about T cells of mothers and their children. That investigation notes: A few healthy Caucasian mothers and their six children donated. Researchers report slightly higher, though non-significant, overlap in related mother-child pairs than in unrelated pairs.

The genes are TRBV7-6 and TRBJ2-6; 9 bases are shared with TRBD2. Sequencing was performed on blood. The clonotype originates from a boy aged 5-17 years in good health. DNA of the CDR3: TGCGCCAGCAGCTTAGTACCCTCGGGTAGCGGGAGTCCTTCTAACTCTGGGGCCAACGTCCTGACTTTC. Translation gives CASSLVPSGSGSPSNSGANVLTF.